These 31 T cell receptor beta chains came from one sample sequenced in a study of cytomegalovirus exposure and HLA in healthy donors. Amplification used 60 Vbeta primers and 13 Jbeta primers. Sequenced by immunoSEQ multiplex PCR; TCRdb stores in-frame clones only, minus some. Seen in this sample are 200,000 to 250,000 clones; the ten most common clones hold 0.75% to 1%. Sequenced sample: PBMCs. The receptors shown here come from a woman aged 25 to 45 in good health and CMV-seropositive.

The J gene is TRBJ1-4, the V gene TRBV29-1; D is ambiguous. The CDR3 totals 14 residues. CDR1 is SQVTM and CDR2 is ANQGSEA in the germline V gene. Deletions cut 4 bases from V and 8 bases from J, with 17 bases between. CDR3 loop: CSVAGGRGEEKLFF. The DNA of the CDR3 is TGCAGCGTTGCGGGAGGACGAGGCGAAGAAAAACTGTTTTTT.

V and J are TRBV7-8 and TRBJ1-1, with D unresolved. The length of the CDR3 is 14 residues. The germline gives CDR1 SGHVS, CDR2 FQNEAQ. The V and J ends lost 1 base and 3 bases respectively, with 9 bases between them. This CDR3 is CASSLGVTYTEAFF. The CDR3 nucleotides are TGTGCCAGCAGCTTAGGCGTCACCTACACTGAAGCTTTCTTT.

As for this clone: Germline and junction disagree at one end, which may indicate a read error. This sample also contains other DNA sequences that code for the same CDR3. The chain carries TRBV5-4 and TRBJ1-2; a possible D gene is TRBD1 (5 bases). CDR1 and CDR2 from the germline V gene are SGHNT and YYREEE (reference sequence). CDR3 length equals 13 residues. The CDR3: CASSLGGGYGYTF. CDR3 nucleotide sequence: TGCGCCAGCAGCTTGGGTGGGGGGTATGGCTACACCTTC.

The chain is built from TRBV19 and TRBJ1-2, with a possible D match to TRBD1 (5 bases). The CDR3 runs 14 residues. V was cut by 7 bases and J by 0 bases, with 12 bases left in between. CDR1 is LNHDA and CDR2 is SQIVND in the germline V gene (reference sequence). CDR3 sequence reads: CASTIQGANYGYTF. Here the CDR3 DNA reads TGTGCCAGTACCATTCAGGGCGCTAACTATGGCTACACCTTC.

In the case of this clone: At one end the junction does not follow the germline gene, possibly because of a read error. The CDR3 region has the DNA TGTGCCAGCAGCTTAGGAATCGGGAGCACAGGTACGCAGTATTTT. It encodes CASSLGIGSTGTQYF. The chain has TRBV11-2 and TRBJ2-3; maybe TRBD2 (6 bases). Germline V CDR1 and CDR2: SGHAT, FQNNGV. This CDR3 contains 15 residues.

This sequence joins TRBV11-1 and TRBJ1-1; 8 nucleotides match TRBD1. The ends lost 6 bases at V and 7 bases at J; junction bases unmatched: 13. The CDR3 contains 15 residues. The germline gives CDR1 SGHAT, CDR2 FQDESV (reference sequence). The CDR3 reads CASRSTGERYVEAFF. The CDR3 nucleotides read TGTGCCAGCAGGTCGACAGGGGAGAGGTACGTTGAAGCTTTCTTT.

The rearrangement joins TRBV28 to TRBJ2-3; D gene ambiguous. This CDR3 is 11 amino acids long. The V gene lost 7 bases and the J gene lost 0 bases, with 2 bases spanning the gap. CDR1 is MDHEN, CDR2 SYDVKM, per germline. This chain's CDR3 is CASTSTDTQYF. The CDR3 DNA reads TGTGCCAGCACTAGCACAGATACGCAGTATTTT. The complete variable domain, with remaining parts taken from reference TRBV28 and TRBJ2-3, reads DVKVTQSSRYLVKRTGEKVFLECVQDMDHENMFWYRQDPGLGLRLIYFSYDVKMKEKGDIPEGYSVSREKKERFSLILESASTNQTSMYLCASTSTDTQYFGPGTRLTVL.

The chain uses TRBV7-2 and TRBJ2-7; 8 positions agree with TRBD2. This CDR3 spans 15 amino acids. Trimming at V came to 5 bases and at J to 4 bases, leaving 10 bases not matched to a gene. The germline V gene encodes CDR1 SGHTA and CDR2 FQGNSA. Here the CDR3 DNA reads TGTGCCAGCAGCGGACGGGCGGGGGGCAGGTACGAGCAGTACTTC. Residues: CASSGRAGGRYEQYF.

The CDR3 DNA follows: TGTGCCAGCTCACCCCGGACAGACAACACTGAAGCTTTCTTT. Translation gives CASSPRTDNTEAFF. The chain recombines TRBV18 with TRBJ1-1, with D maybe TRBD1 (6 bases). The CDR3 is 14 residues long. Trimming took off 3 bases at V and 2 bases at J, with 10 bases between the two ends. Germline V gene sequence: CDR1 KGHSH, CDR2 LQKENI.

This chain links TRBV15 with TRBJ1-4; 9 nucleotides match TRBD1. The CDR3 extends over 19 amino acids. V shed 2 bases and J 6 bases; nucleotides not matched to a gene: 16. Germline values: CDR1 LNHNV, CDR2 YYDKDF (reference sequence). The CDR3 is CATSRSTGGAGFGDEKLFF. CDR3 sequence (DNA): TGTGCCACCAGCAGATCAACAGGGGGCGCGGGGTTCGGGGATGAAAAACTGTTTTTT. Filled out from reference TRBV15 and TRBJ1-4, the complete variable domain reads DAMVIQNPRYQVTQFGKPVTLSCSQTLNHNVMYWYQQKSSQAPKLLFHYYDKDFNNEADTPDNFQSRRPNTSFCFLDIRSPGLGDTAMYLCATSRSTGGAGFGDEKLFFGSGTQLSVL.

The chain employs TRBV19 and TRBJ1-1, with 7 bases that match TRBD1. From germline, CDR1 is LNHDA and CDR2 SQIVND (reference sequence). The length of the CDR3 is 15 residues. Germline trimming cut 9 bases from V and 5 bases from J; bases unmatched to any gene: 15. CDR3 residues: CASRGGNRGSTEAFF. CDR3 nucleotide sequence: TGTGCCAGCCGGGGGGGGAACAGGGGATCGACTGAAGCTTTCTTT. The full variable domain, completed using reference TRBV19 and TRBJ1-1, is DGGITQSPKYLFRKEGQNVTLSCEQNLNHDAMYWYRQDPGQGLRLIYYSQIVNDFQKGDIAEGYSVSREKKESFPLTVTSAQKNPTAFYLCASRGGNRGSTEAFFGQGTRLTVV.

The chain has TRBV28 and TRBJ2-1; 14 bases map to TRBD2. The germline V gene encodes CDR1 MDHEN and CDR2 SYDVKM. This CDR3 is built from 16 residues. The junction had 8 bases not matched to a gene; V was cut back by 6 bases and J by 7 bases. The CDR3 bases are TGTGCCAGCAGCAGACTAGCGGGAGGGCCGGGTAATGAGCAGTTCTTC. Residues: CASSRLAGGPGNEQFF.

The V and J genes are TRBV27 and TRBJ2-5, with a possible D match to TRBD1 (6 bases). Germline V gene lookup returns CDR1 MNHEY and CDR2 SMNVEV (reference sequence). The CDR3 length is 14 residues. V was pared by 4 bases and J by 0 bases, with 9 bases between. CDR3 protein: CASSSRTDQETQYF. CDR3 bases: TGTGCCAGCAGTTCCCGGACAGACCAAGAGACCCAGTACTTC.

This chain uses TRBV4-3 with TRBJ2-3; 8 nucleotides line up with TRBD2. CDR3 length equals 17 residues. CDR1 LGHNA and CDR2 YSLEER come from the germline V gene. Germline trimming cut 0 bases from V and 6 bases from J; bases unmatched to any gene: 11. The CDR3 bases are TGCGCCAGCAGCCAAGATCCCGGGACTAGTGCCGAGGATACGCAGTATTTT. This codes for CASSQDPGTSAEDTQYF.

The DNA of the CDR3 is TGTAGTGCCTGGAGGGACAGGGTTGGGGCTGAAGCTTTCTTT. Its translation: CSAWRDRVGAEAFF. The genes are TRBV30 and TRBJ1-1, with 9 bases aligning to TRBD1. CDR3 size: 14 residues. Germline V gene sequence: CDR1 GTSNPN, CDR2 SVGIG (reference sequence). The variable domain in full, completed from reference TRBV30 and TRBJ1-1, reads SQTIHQWPATLVQPVGSPLSLECTVEGTSNPNLYWYRQAAGRGLQLLFYSVGIGQISSEVPQNLSASRPQDRQFILSSKKLLLSDSGFYLCSAWRDRVGAEAFFGQGTRLTVV.

The genes are TRBV7-9 and TRBJ1-4; D is unclear. CDR1 SEHNR and CDR2 FQNEAQ come from the germline V gene (reference sequence). V was pared by 2 bases and J by 3 bases, with 7 bases between. CDR3 length equals 14 residues. The DNA for the CDR3 is TGTGCCAGCAGCTTACACAGCTCTAATGAAAAACTGTTTTTT. Its protein product is CASSLHSSNEKLFF.

V and J are TRBV28 and TRBJ1-5; a weak D match, TRBD1 (6 bases). The V end lost 4 bases, the J end lost 1 base, and 8 bases lay between the germline ends. The CDR3 is made up of 14 amino acids. CDR1 and CDR2 from the germline V gene are MDHEN and SYDVKM. Here the CDR3 DNA reads TGTGCCAGCAGTTCAGGACAGAGCAATCAGCCCCAGCATTTT. Encoded protein: CASSSGQSNQPQHF.

The chain employs TRBV19 and TRBJ1-3; D gene unclear. Germline V CDR1 and CDR2: LNHDA, SQIVND (reference sequence). V lost 4 bases and J 8 bases, leaving 12 bases between the germline ends. This CDR3 is 13 amino acids long. The CDR3 DNA sequence: TGTGCCAGTAGTAGACCTCTCCGGGACACCATATATTTT. Its translation: CASSRPLRDTIYF.

This chain connects TRBV5-1 to TRBJ2-7; 7 bases are shared with TRBD1. The CDR3 contains 13 residues. Trimming took 6 bases from V and 0 from J; bases not matched to a gene: 3. The V gene's germline CDR1 is SGHRS and CDR2 YFSETQ. The CDR3, as DNA: TGCGCCAGCACCTGGACAGGCTCCTACGAGCAGTACTTC. It yields the protein CASTWTGSYEQYF.

CDR3 protein: CASSLGSSYEQYF. The CDR3 DNA reads TGCGCCAGCAGCTTGGGCAGCTCCTACGAGCAGTACTTC. The J gene is TRBJ2-7, the V gene TRBV5-1; D gene uncertain. CDR1 and CDR2 (germline): SGHRS, YFSETQ. The CDR3 loop spans 13 amino acids. The V gene lost 0 bases and the J gene lost 0 bases, with 4 bases spanning the gap.

The chain recombines TRBV9 with TRBJ2-1; the match to TRBD1 covers 10 bases. V lost 3 bases to trimming and J lost 4 bases; unmatched junction nucleotides: 4. Germline V lookup: CDR1 SGDLS, CDR2 YYNGEE. CDR3 length: 15 amino acids. The CDR3 here is CASSAGQGQYNEQFF. CDR3 DNA: TGTGCCAGCAGCGCGGGACAGGGGCAGTACAATGAGCAGTTCTTC.

This chain connects TRBV29-1 to TRBJ2-3; TRBD2 agrees at 14 bases. The V segment lost 4 bases and the J segment 8 bases; nucleotides outside the gene matches: 8. This CDR3 region has 15 residues. The germline gives CDR1 SQVTM, CDR2 ANQGSEA. CDR3 nucleotide sequence: TGCAGCGTTGGAGGGACTAGCGGGAGTCCAGGTACGCAGTATTTT. Amino acid sequence: CSVGGTSGSPGTQYF.

The chain combines TRBV5-1 with TRBJ2-5; TRBD1 aligns across 8 bases. The end of the DNA aligns better with TRBJ2-7, so the J call may be wrong. Germline values: CDR1 SGHRS, CDR2 YFSETQ. The CDR3 is 15 residues long. In nucleotides, the CDR3 is TGCGCCAGCAGCTTGACCCAGGGGGCGTCTTACGAGCAGTACTTC. This translates into CASSLTQGASYEQYF.

This rearrangement joins TRBV28 to TRBJ1-5, with D maybe TRBD1 (5 bases). This CDR3 spans 14 amino acids. Germline lookup yields CDR1 MDHEN and CDR2 SYDVKM. V lost 1 base, J lost 3 bases, and 7 bases lay in between. CDR3 residues: CASSLSGSNQPQHF. The CDR3, as DNA: TGTGCCAGCAGTTTATCAGGGTCCAATCAGCCCCAGCATTTT.

DNA of the CDR3: TGTGCCAGCAGTTACCAAGACAGGTTAACCTACGAGCAGTACTTC. This translates into CASSYQDRLTYEQYF. The chain couples TRBV6-5 to TRBJ2-7; D is perhaps TRBD1 (6 bases). CDR1 and CDR2 (germline): MNHEY, SVGAGI. Trimming removed 2 bases at V and 2 bases at J, with 13 bases between. The CDR3 totals 15 residues.

The rearrangement links TRBV7-8 to TRBJ1-4; unclear D gene. CDR3 length: 14 residues. Trimming pared 1 base from V and 5 bases from J, leaving 8 bases between. Germline V CDR1 and CDR2: SGHVS, FQNEAQ. The CDR3 bases are TGTGCCAGCAGCTTAGTACAGCAAAATGAAAAACTGTTTTTT. Translated, it gives CASSLVQQNEKLFF. Full variable domain (remainder filled in from reference TRBV7-8 and TRBJ1-4): GAGVSQSPRYKVAKRGQDVALRCDPISGHVSLFWYQQALGQGPEFLTYFQNEAQLDKSGLPSDRFFAERPEGSVSTLKIQRTQQEDSAVYLCASSLVQQNEKLFFGSGTQLSVL.

The CDR3 sequence: CASSPPARGTHNEQFF. The CDR3 coding sequence is TGCGCCAGCAGCCCCCCGGCCAGGGGGACCCACAATGAGCAGTTCTTC. The rearrangement uses TRBV5-1 and TRBJ2-1, with TRBD1 matching over 7 bases. This CDR3 has 16 residues. CDR1 is SGHRS and CDR2 is YFSETQ in the germline V gene. Unmatched junction bases numbered 12, after V lost 4 bases and J lost 5 bases.

The rearrangement joins TRBV27 to TRBJ1-4; a weak D match, TRBD1 (6 bases). V was cut by 6 bases and J by 7 bases, with 15 bases left in between. The CDR3 extends over 14 amino acids. The germline V gene encodes CDR1 MNHEY and CDR2 SMNVEV (reference sequence). CDR3 region: CASRKQGRGEKLFF. Written as DNA, the CDR3 is TGTGCCAGCAGGAAACAGGGAAGGGGTGAAAAACTGTTTTTT.

The chain recombines TRBV6-6 with TRBJ1-1; no reliable D call. Between the trimmed V and J ends, which lost 2 bases and 9 bases, there was a span of 13 bases. The CDR3 has 13 amino acids. Germline assignment: CDR1 MNHNY and CDR2 SVGAGI (reference sequence). Here the CDR3 DNA reads TGTGCCAGCAGTTACGAGCCGGGGAGTAAAGCTTTCTTT. Protein product: CASSYEPGSKAFF.

This chain connects TRBV6-6 to TRBJ2-7; 9 bases agree with TRBD1. Unmatched junction bases numbered 2, after V lost 2 bases and J lost 3 bases. CDR3 length: 14 residues. From germline, CDR1 is MNHNY and CDR2 SVGAGI (reference sequence). The CDR3 DNA reads TGTGCCAGCAGTTACGCGGGACAGGGCTACGAGCAGTACTTC. Translated, it gives CASSYAGQGYEQYF.

The chain carries TRBV6-5 and TRBJ1-2; D is ambiguous. The CDR3 extends over 14 amino acids. The germline V gene encodes CDR1 MNHEY and CDR2 SVGAGI. The V end was cut by 6 bases, the J end by 5 bases, with 16 bases between. CDR3 region: CASSLNLVAYGYTF. The CDR3 DNA reads as TGTGCCAGCAGCCTGAACCTCGTGGCTTATGGCTACACCTTC.